This TCR beta chain was recovered during a study of blood T cell repertoires in COVID-19 (dated by TCRdb to between 2020 and 2021). Study-wide context: Samples covering the acute and convalescent phases of COVID-19 were provided by collaborators in the United States, Italy and Spain. The prospective study material was composed of cDNA or gDNA derived from T cells, B-cell-depleted T cells, or PBMCs. Deeply sampled blood TCRbeta repertoires from subjects exposed to, actively infected with, or recovered from COVID-19 were included in the dataset. The repertoires were released in a freely available public database intended as a resource for research on the immune response to SARS-CoV-2. The samples were drawn from two sources: the first 160 participants of the ongoing ImmuneRACE study, and over 950 subjects contributed by 6 global collaborators. Nearly every sample came with metadata listing a de-identified subject ID, COVID-19 status, age in years and sex. Where available, HLA class I and class II types were obtained from metadata supplied by the sample provider rather than from assay-based typing. The research as a whole found: Clinical and demographic metadata were provided uncurated, with the amount varying by source and participant.

The immunoSEQ Assay, a bias-controlled multiplex PCR, was used to amplify TCRbeta CDR3 regions from genomic DNA. In the original analysis: Within the assay, amplification of reference gene primers was used to estimate how many nucleated cells each sample contained. Sequence reads were collapsed and filtered to measure the absolute abundance of every unique TCRbeta CDR3 rearrangement. Productive Simpson clonality was computed per sample as the square root of Simpson's diversity index over productive rearrangements. TCRdb took over this immuneACCESS table, retaining in-frame rearrangements with V and J assigned. Such tables are incomplete; in checked studies, under half of the missing clones stem from an unresolved V gene, and the remainder is unexplained. For V, J and clone size, that table is used; D and trimming come from the DNA. Here the sample has some 190,000 clones; around 80% occur a single time. About 4% of the sample lies in the top ten.

In the prospective study, participants were about 18 to 100 years old, resided in fewer than 25 geographic areas of the United States, and were enrolled through a virtual design. To assign participants to cohorts, the prospective study relied on clinical history that participants themselves reported in a screening survey and a study questionnaire. In the prospective study, whole blood, serum and a nasopharyngeal or oropharyngeal swab were collected from each participant by mobile phlebotomists. Over a roughly 2-month period, participants in the prospective study had the option of providing additional blood draws and questionnaires. Blood samples from the prospective study were shipped frozen or at room temperature prior to DNA extraction. This clone is a singleton in its sample. Its target antigen remains unknown. Base qualities are not recorded, but no much larger clone differs from it by a single base.

Sequencing was performed on PBMCs or T cells enriched from blood (not recorded which). The sequence was collected from a man aged 25 to 45 with acute COVID-19.

The DNA reads as follows: TGTGCCAGCAAATTCGGGGACAGGGTAACAGATACGCAGTATTTT. Translated, this gives CASKFGDRVTDTQYF. The chain couples TRBV6-5 to TRBJ2-3; TRBD1 matches 9 bases in the middle. The CDR3 holds 15 amino acids from the cysteine to the phenylalanine. The read is trimmed to its CDR3 DNA, 45 bases read in frame from base 1. The junction shows trimming of 7 bases on V and 3 bases on J, and the gene matches do not reach 8 bases of it. Based on the germline V gene, the CDR1 and CDR2 sequences are MNHEY and SVGAGI.